This is a list of T cell receptor beta chains from one sample in a study of T cell responses to AZD1222 COVID-19 vaccine. Assay: immunoSEQ multiplex PCR; the TCRdb copy retains only in-frame clones and omits some. The table includes about 96,000 clones, roughly 90% detected once. Sample: peripheral blood, taken on day 0 of AZD1222 vaccination. These receptors all stem from an adult in good health. Each CDR3 is given with its conserved first and last residue. D genes are given only for firm matches. Size is stated for part of the rows, as once, few or many counts, or as a class when the clone is expanded.

clone size	D gene	V gene	CDR3 length	J gene	CDR3 protein	CDR3 DNA
NA	NA	TRBV21-1	17	TRBJ1-5	CASSKNPGQAQNQPQHF	TGTGCCAGCAGCAAAAATCCGGGACAGGCGCAAAATCAGCCCCAGCATTTT
NA	NA	TRBV27	15	TRBJ2-1	CASSLGRGPPTEQFF	TGTGCCAGCAGTTTAGGGAGGGGGCCCCCTACGGAGCAGTTCTTC
NA	NA	TRBV7-8	13	TRBJ2-7	CASSLEESYEQYF	TGTGCCAGCAGCTTAGAGGAATCCTACGAGCAGTACTTC
NA	TRBD1	TRBV28	14	TRBJ1-2	CASSKGGLDYGYTF	TGTGCCAGCAGTAAAGGGGGCCTTGACTATGGCTACACCTTC
NA	NA	TRBV2	14	TRBJ1-3	CASSGFLSGNTIYF	TGTGCCAGCAGTGGATTCCTCTCTGGAAACACCATATATTTT
NA	NA	TRBV30	14	TRBJ1-1	CAWRPPGPATEAFF	TGTGCCTGGAGACCTCCGGGTCCCGCTACTGAAGCTTTCTTT
NA	TRBD2	TRBV11-2	15	TRBJ2-7	CASSFLAGGPREQYF	TGTGCCAGCAGCTTCCTAGCGGGAGGGCCGAGGGAGCAGTACTTC
NA	TRBD2	TRBV7-9	15	TRBJ2-1	CASSRTSGRVDEQFF	TGTGCCAGCAGCCGGACTAGCGGGAGGGTAGATGAGCAGTTCTTC
NA	NA	TRBV7-9	14	TRBJ1-1	CASSHDREHTEAFF	TGTGCCAGCAGCCACGACCGGGAGCACACTGAAGCTTTCTTT
NA	NA	TRBV6-2/TRBV6-3	14	TRBJ2-1	CASSYRLDYNEQFF	TGTGCCAGCAGTTACCGACTAGACTACAATGAGCAGTTCTTC
NA	NA	TRBV27	13	TRBJ1-2	CASSSRGGQGYTF	TGTGCCAGCAGTTCCCGTGGGGGGCAAGGCTACACCTTC
NA	TRBD1	TRBV7-2	15	TRBJ2-7	CASSYGQGGFYEQYF	TGTGCCAGCAGCTACGGACAGGGGGGGTTCTACGAGCAGTACTTC
NA	NA	TRBV7-2	12	TRBJ2-1	CASSFLGREQFF	TGTGCCAGCAGCTTCTTGGGTCGCGAGCAGTTCTTC
NA	NA	TRBV28	13	TRBJ1-6	CASSIRQNSPLHF	TGTGCCAGCAGTATACGACAGAATTCACCCCTCCACTTT
once	TRBD1	TRBV9	15	TRBJ2-7	CASSVSGQVGYEQYF	TGTGCCAGCAGCGTATCGGGACAGGTCGGGTACGAGCAGTACTTC
NA	TRBD1	TRBV28	16	TRBJ1-1	CASSTPGTGGFTEAFF	TGTGCCAGCAGTACCCCCGGGACAGGGGGCTTCACTGAAGCTTTCTTT
many	TRBD2	TRBV6-4	15	TRBJ2-3	CASSVLAGGTDTQYF	TGTGCCAGCAGTGTCCTAGCGGGAGGCACAGATACGCAGTATTTT
NA	NA	TRBV6-5	15	TRBJ1-2	CASTTGGPEDYGYTF	TGTGCCAGCACCACCGGGGGGCCGGAGGACTATGGCTACACCTTC
once	NA	TRBV3-1/TRBV3-2	11	TRBJ2-3	CASSLDDTQYF	TGTGCCAGCAGCCTCGATGACACGCAGTATTTT
NA	NA	TRBV7-3	14	TRBJ1-3	CASSLSSYGNTIYF	TGTGCCAGCAGCTTATCTTCCTATGGAAACACCATATATTTT
NA	NA	TRBV29-1	14	TRBJ2-2	CSARRGADTGELFF	TGCAGCGCCAGGAGGGGGGCCGACACCGGGGAGCTGTTTTTT
once	NA	TRBV29-1	12	TRBJ1-2	CSVDPRDRGYTF	TGCAGCGTTGACCCCAGGGATCGAGGGTACACCTTC
NA	NA	TRBV6-4	13	TRBJ1-5	CASSVQNGQPQHF	TGTGCCAGCAGTGTCCAGAATGGTCAGCCCCAGCATTTT
NA	TRBD2	TRBV5-1	17	TRBJ2-1	CASSLVPSGSGVNEQFF	TGCGCCAGCAGCTTGGTTCCTAGCGGGAGTGGGGTCAATGAGCAGTTCTTC
NA	NA	TRBV6-6	14	TRBJ2-7	CASSYGGSPSEQYF	TGTGCCAGCAGTTACGGGGGAAGCCCCTCCGAGCAGTACTTC
NA	NA	TRBV25-1	14	TRBJ2-7	CASSPAGAYYEQYF	TGTGCCAGCAGTCCGGCAGGGGCCTACTACGAGCAGTACTTC
NA	NA	TRBV7-2	14	TRBJ2-5	CASSLNGFRETQYF	TGTGCCAGCAGCTTAAACGGTTTCCGAGAGACCCAGTACTTC
NA	TRBD1	TRBV10-3	14	TRBJ2-1	CAVEKGTGDFVQFF	TGTGCCGTCGAAAAGGGGACAGGGGATTTTGTACAGTTCTTC
NA	NA	TRBV5-6	12	TRBJ2-3	CASSLAWDTQYF	TGTGCCAGCAGCTTGGCGTGGGATACGCAGTATTTT
NA	NA	TRBV19	13	TRBJ2-2	CATLTVNTGELFF	TGTGCCACCCTGACAGTTAACACCGGGGAGCTGTTTTTT
NA	TRBD1	TRBV30	15	TRBJ1-2	CAWSVGRGANYGYTF	TGTGCCTGGAGTGTGGGCAGGGGGGCCAACTATGGCTACACCTTC
NA	NA	TRBV12-3/TRBV12-4	13	TRBJ2-3	CASSPAVPDTQYF	TGTGCCAGCAGTCCCGCGGTCCCAGATACGCAGTATTTT
NA	NA	TRBV28	15	TRBJ1-1	CASSTGTAAGTEAFF	TGTGCCAGCAGTACCGGGACGGCGGCGGGAACTGAAGCTTTCTTT